What follows are 14 T cell receptor beta chains derived from one specimen sequenced in a study of T cells in localized non-small cell lung cancer (dated by TCRdb to the early 2020s). Library preparation used the immunoSEQ multiplex PCR assay. Here the immuneACCESS table is served through TCRdb, limited to in-frame sequences with V and J called. Missing clones are a known gap in these copies; in checked studies unresolved V genes cover under half, and the rest lacks a known reason. The sample contains 550 to 650 clones, around 25% of them found a single time. The ten largest make up roughly 15% of the sample. Here the sequenced sample was lung tumor tissue, taken before any cancer treatment. These receptor sequences come from a woman between 40 and 69 years old with stage II squamous cell lung carcinoma.

Only one count was recorded for this clone. The chain carries TRBV15 and TRBJ1-5; 9 bases map to TRBD1. The CDR3 extends over 14 amino acids. V lost 5 bases to trimming and J lost 9 bases; unmatched junction nucleotides: 8. The germline V gene encodes CDR1 LNHNV and CDR2 YYDKDF (reference sequence). This CDR3 is CATSDRGSERPQHF. The CDR3 DNA sequence: TGTGCCACCAGCGACAGGGGGAGCGAGAGGCCCCAGCATTTT.

This clone was observed a handful of times. The J gene is TRBJ2-7, the V gene TRBV6-8; D remains unclear. This CDR3 region has 13 residues. Per the germline V gene, CDR1 is MNHGY and CDR2 is SAAAGT. V lost 0 bases to trimming and J lost 6 bases, with 9 bases between them. The CDR3, as DNA: TGTGCCAGCAGTTACTCCCCGGATTTCGAGCAGTACTTC. Translating gives CASSYSPDFEQYF.

V is TRBV6-8 and J is TRBJ1-3; D unresolved. Trimming shortened V by 10 bases and J by 0 bases, and 7 bases separated the two germline ends. This CDR3 has 12 residues. Germline lookup yields CDR1 MNHGY and CDR2 SAAAGT. The CDR3 bases are TGTGCCACTTCTGACTCTGGAAACACCATATATTTT. Protein sequence: CATSDSGNTIYF.

This sequence joins TRBV29-1 and TRBJ2-3; no clear D gene. V was cut by 3 bases and J by 1 base, with 11 bases left in between. This CDR3 spans 14 amino acids. CDR1 and CDR2 from the germline V gene are SQVTM and ANQGSEA. The DNA for the CDR3 is TGCAGCGTTGATAGACCTCAGGGCACAGATACGCAGTATTTT. Translated: CSVDRPQGTDTQYF.

This sequence joins TRBV5-1 and TRBJ1-1; 7 bases line up with TRBD1. Germline assignment: CDR1 SGHRS and CDR2 YFSETQ. V dropped 4 bases and J dropped 2; count of bases not matched to a gene: 8. The CDR3 contains 15 residues. CDR3 amino acids: CASSKGGAGNTEAFF. CDR3 sequence (DNA): TGCGCCAGCAGCAAAGGGGGCGCGGGTAACACTGAAGCTTTCTTT. Using reference TRBV5-1 and TRBJ1-1 for the parts outside the CDR3, the full variable domain is KAGVTQTPRYLIKTRGQQVTLSCSPISGHRSVSWYQQTPGQGLQFLFEYFSETQRNKGNFPGRFSGRQFSNSRSEMNVSTLELGDSALYLCASSKGGAGNTEAFFGQGTRLTVV.

This clone counts as medium-sized. This chain joins TRBV9 and TRBJ1-1, with D unclear. The ends were cut back, 4 bases at V and 5 bases at J, with 9 bases in the middle. Germline-derived CDR1 and CDR2 are SGDLS and YYNGEE. The CDR3 length is 12 residues. Here the CDR3 reads CASSFIQTEAFF. The DNA of the CDR3 is TGTGCCAGCAGCTTTATTCAGACTGAAGCTTTCTTT.

This chain uses TRBV4-1 with TRBJ2-6; D is unclear. The CDR3 has 19 amino acids. Germline V gene lookup returns CDR1 MGHRA and CDR2 YSYEKL. Trimming took 0 bases from V and 0 from J, leaving 15 bases between them. CDR3 loop: CASSQDPPMALSGANVLTF. The CDR3 nucleotides read TGCGCCAGCAGCCAAGATCCACCGATGGCCCTCTCTGGGGCCAACGTCCTGACTTTC.

The chain has TRBV28 and TRBJ2-1, with 9 bases lining up with TRBD1. CDR3 size: 16 residues. J gave up 4 bases and V 8 bases, and 12 bases lay outside the gene matches. In germline, CDR1 is MDHEN, CDR2 SYDVKM. CDR3 residues: CASGTFLGQGYNEQFF. CDR3 bases: TGTGCCAGCGGCACTTTCCTAGGACAGGGGTACAATGAGCAGTTCTTC.

V and J are TRBV29-1 and TRBJ1-1; 7 bases agree with TRBD1. The CDR3 is 15 amino acids. V gave up 7 bases and J gave up 2 bases; unmatched junction bases: 13. Per the germline V gene, CDR1 is SQVTM and CDR2 is ANQGSEA. The CDR3 protein is CSARPVGQLNTEAFF. CDR3 sequence (DNA): TGCAGCGCCCGCCCCGTGGGACAGTTAAACACTGAAGCTTTCTTT.

The genes are TRBV5-1 and TRBJ2-3; no firm D call. Germline CDR1 and CDR2: SGHRS and YFSETQ. V was shortened by 0 bases and J by 1 base, with 9 bases between the two germline ends. The CDR3 has 15 residues. The CDR3 here is CASSLDVYRTDTQYF. The CDR3 region has the DNA TGCGCCAGCAGCTTGGATGTATACCGCACAGATACGCAGTATTTT.

This rearrangement joins TRBV19 to TRBJ1-5; 7 bases align to TRBD1. CDR1 and CDR2 from the germline V gene are LNHDA and SQIVND (reference sequence). There are 16 residues in the CDR3. The V and J ends lost 6 bases and 0 bases, in that order; junction bases with no gene match: 8. Here the CDR3 reads CASSGQGVYSNQPQHF. In DNA, the CDR3 is TGTGCCAGTAGCGGGCAGGGGGTGTATAGCAATCAGCCCCAGCATTTT.

The chain links TRBV19 to TRBJ1-3; D gene ambiguous. CDR3 size: 14 residues. CDR1 LNHDA and CDR2 SQIVND come from the germline V gene (reference sequence). V shed 7 bases and J shed 0 bases, with 10 bases lying between them. CDR3 sequence reads: CASITTSSGNTIYF. The CDR3 DNA is TGTGCCAGTATAACCACGAGCTCTGGAAACACCATATATTTT.

The chain employs TRBV28 and TRBJ2-2; D gene ambiguous. Looked up from germline, CDR1 is MDHEN and CDR2 is SYDVKM. CDR3 size: 15 residues. Trimming cost V 5 bases and J 1 base, with 11 bases left between them. The CDR3 sequence is CASSRALGNTGELFF. The CDR3 coding sequence is TGTGCCAGCAGTCGGGCCCTCGGGAACACCGGGGAGCTGTTTTTT.

The sample holds a few counts of this clone. This rearrangement joins TRBV28 to TRBJ2-7; TRBD2 might be the D (6 bases). The CDR3 extends over 14 amino acids. V lost 7 bases and J lost 6, with 19 bases in between. Germline V CDR1 and CDR2: MDHEN, SYDVKM. Written as DNA, the CDR3 is TGTGCCAGCAATCCCGGGACCTCCGGGGGCGAGCAGTACGTC. Translating gives CASNPGTSGGEQYV.